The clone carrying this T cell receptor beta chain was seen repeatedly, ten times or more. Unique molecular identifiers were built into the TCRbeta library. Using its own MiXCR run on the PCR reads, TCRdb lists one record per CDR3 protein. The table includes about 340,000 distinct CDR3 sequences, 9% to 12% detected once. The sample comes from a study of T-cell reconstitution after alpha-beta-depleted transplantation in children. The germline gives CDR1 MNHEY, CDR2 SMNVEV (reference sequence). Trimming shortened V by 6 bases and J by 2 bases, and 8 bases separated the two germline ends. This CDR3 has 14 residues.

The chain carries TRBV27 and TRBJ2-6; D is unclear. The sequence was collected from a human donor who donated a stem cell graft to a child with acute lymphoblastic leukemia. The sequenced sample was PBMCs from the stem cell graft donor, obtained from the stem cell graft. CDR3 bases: TGTGCCAGCAGCCTGGTAGCTGGGGCCAACGTCCTGACTTTC. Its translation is CASSLVAGANVLTF.